The text below deals with one TCR beta chain. Its antigen is currently unknown. General observations from the study: Tumor memory CD4+ T cell TCR gene usage clustered with blood and lymph node memory CD4+ cells and lymph node naive CD4+ cells.

Trimming cost V 7 bases and J 4 bases, with 23 bases left between them. The CDR3 runs 17 residues. The germline V gene has CDR1 LNHDA and CDR2 SQIVND (reference sequence). Semi-nested PCR with Nested Universal Primer A followed constant-region reverse priming of full-length variable regions. TCRdb passed the 5' RACE reads through MiXCR, listing each CDR3 protein once. The table includes 20,000 to 25,000 distinct CDR3 sequences, around 30% detected once. Sequencing was performed on tumor-infiltrating naive CD4+ T cells sorted from the breast tumor. Subset described: naive CD4+ T cells, CD4+CD45RA+CD25-. The V gene is TRBV19, the J gene TRBJ1-3; D is perhaps TRBD1 (6 bases). This TCR derives from a female donor with breast cancer. The CDR3 loop reads CASIRHATGGDGNTIYF. For the CDR3, the DNA is TGTGCCAGTATACGACATGCGACAGGCGGAGACGGAAACACCATATATTTT.